A single sample is the source of the 9 T cell receptor beta chains below, sequenced in a study of cytomegalovirus exposure and HLA in healthy donors. Sequencing used immunoSEQ multiplex PCR; TCRdb keeps in-frame clones, though not all of them. The table includes roughly 250,000 clones, around 90% detected once. The sequenced material came from PBMCs. These receptors all come from a woman aged 18-35 years in good health and CMV-seronegative.

V usage is TRBV28 and J usage is TRBJ1-4; 12 positions agree with TRBD1. V shed 6 bases and J 8 bases; nucleotides not matched to a gene: 13. This CDR3 has 17 residues. Germline loops: CDR1 MDHEN, CDR2 SYDVKM. The CDR3: CASSYTGTGGAREKLFF. The CDR3 DNA sequence: TGTGCCAGCAGCTACACCGGGACAGGGGGCGCGAGGGAAAAACTGTTTTTT.

V usage is TRBV5-4 and J usage is TRBJ1-2; 7 nucleotides align to TRBD1. The germline V gene has CDR1 SGHNT and CDR2 YYREEE (reference sequence). After removal of 0 bases from V and 8 bases from J, the junction contained 4 bases not matched to a gene. The CDR3 is 13 amino acids. The chain's CDR3 is CASSLARGNGYTF. DNA for the CDR3: TGTGCCAGCAGCTTGGCCAGGGGGAACGGCTACACCTTC. The whole variable domain, remainder taken from reference TRBV5-4 and TRBJ1-2, is ETGVTQSPTHLIKTRGQQVTLRCSSQSGHNTVSWYQQALGQGPQFIFQYYREEENGRGNFPPRFSGLQFPNYSSELNVNALELDDSALYLCASSLARGNGYTFGSGTRLTVV.

The rearrangement links TRBV7-8 to TRBJ1-2; 9 bases fit TRBD1. Losses at the gene ends were 5 bases for V and 4 bases for J; bases not matched to a gene: 11. This CDR3 region has 16 residues. Germline CDR1 SGHVS, CDR2 FQNEAQ. CDR3 residues: CASSTPTGTGIYGYTF. The CDR3 DNA reads TGTGCCAGCAGCACCCCGACCGGGACAGGGATCTATGGCTACACCTTC.

The chain links TRBV5-4 to TRBJ1-2; D is unresolved. V lost 4 bases and J lost 4, with 8 bases in between. Per germline, CDR1 SGHNT and CDR2 YYREEE (reference sequence). The CDR3 contains 12 residues. CDR3 bases: TGTGCCAGCAGCGCCGACACCTATGGCTACACCTTC. Its protein product is CASSADTYGYTF.

The chain combines TRBV7-9 with TRBJ1-3; 10 bases agree with TRBD1. The CDR3 contains 16 residues. Unmatched junction bases numbered 5, after V lost 5 bases and J lost 1 base. The germline V gene has CDR1 SEHNR and CDR2 FQNEAQ (reference sequence). CDR3 residues: CASSPGQGKSGNTIYF. DNA of the CDR3: TGTGCCAGCAGCCCGGGACAGGGGAAGTCTGGAAACACCATATATTTT.

This chain links TRBV6-4 with TRBJ2-6; possible D gene TRBD1, 6 bases. Trimming took off 3 bases at V and 0 bases at J, with 6 bases between the two ends. The CDR3 loop spans 15 amino acids. Germline CDR1 reads MRHNA; CDR2 reads SNTAGT. The CDR3 DNA is TGTGCCAGCAGTGAAGGGGGCTCTGGGGCCAACGTCCTGACTTTC. It codes for CASSEGGSGANVLTF.

Only one count was recorded for this clone. The V gene is TRBV13, the J gene TRBJ1-1, with 7 bases fitting TRBD1. The V gene end was trimmed by 5 bases and the J gene end by 3 bases; junction bases not matched to a gene: 9. This CDR3 is 15 amino acids long. Germline CDR1 PRHDT, CDR2 FYEKMQ (reference sequence). As DNA, the CDR3 is TGTGCCAGCAGCAAAAGCTGGACAGGAGACACTGAAGCTTTCTTT. As protein: CASSKSWTGDTEAFF. The entire variable domain, with the rest obtained from reference TRBV13 and TRBJ1-1, is as follows: AAGVIQSPRHLIKEKRETATLKCYPIPRHDTVYWYQQGPGQDPQFLISFYEKMQSDKGSIPDRFSAQQFSDYHSELNMSSLELGDSALYFCASSKSWTGDTEAFFGQGTRLTVV.

J is TRBJ1-3 and V is TRBV19, with D uncertain. Between the trimmed V and J ends, which lost 5 bases and 8 bases, there was a span of 10 bases. The germline V gene encodes CDR1 LNHDA and CDR2 SQIVND (reference sequence). The CDR3 loop spans 12 amino acids. The CDR3 loop is CASSFLPDTIYF. The CDR3 DNA reads as TGTGCCAGTAGTTTTCTCCCGGACACCATATATTTT.

The chain uses TRBV5-1 and TRBJ2-5; 14 bases align to TRBD2. The trim removed 0 bases at V and 2 bases at J, leaving 3 bases unmatched. This CDR3 spans 17 amino acids. Germline V lookup: CDR1 SGHRS, CDR2 YFSETQ. For the CDR3, the DNA is TGCGCCAGCAGCTTGGGTGGGACTAGCGGGGGACAAGAGACCCAGTACTTC. Its translation: CASSLGGTSGGQETQYF.